The 6 T cell receptor beta chains below all came from one sample that was sequenced in a study of CXCR3-negative and CXCR3-positive naive CD8 T cells. cDNA libraries for TRB were generated by 5' RACE incorporating UMI labels. TCRdb reworked the 5' RACE reads into one entry per CDR3 protein, no DNA. This repertoire comprises around 7,400 distinct CDR3 sequences; its ten largest clones make up 1.5% to 2%. Material for sequencing was naive CXCR3- CD8+ T cells from blood. Subset described: CD45RO-CCR7+CD27+CD95- naive CD8+ T cells lacking CXCR3 (TNR3-). Every receptor here comes from a human donor in good health. Some clones in this sample may be carry-over from other donors' samples.

The V gene is TRBV10-3, the J gene TRBJ1-5. The germline CDR1 and CDR2 sequences are ENHRY and SYGVKD. The CDR3 has 14 residues. The CDR3 is CAISQDSKNQPQHF.

V gene TRBV5-1 combines with J gene TRBJ1-1; TCRdb's assignment of TRBD1 cannot be checked, as there is no DNA. The CDR3 sequence is 13 residues long. The germline CDR1 and CDR2 sequences are SGHRS and YFSETQ. CDR3 region: CASSPDRYTEAFF.

In terms of frequency, this clonotype is medium-sized. The rearrangement uses TRBV15 and TRBJ2-1; with no DNA, the TCRdb D assignment of TRBD2 cannot be verified. Looked up from germline, CDR1 is LNHNV and CDR2 is YYDKDF (reference sequence). The CDR3 is 16 residues long. This CDR3 reads CATSRSSTGLYNEQFF.

By frequency, this clonotype registers medium-sized. This chain links TRBV15 with TRBJ1-2. Per the germline V gene, CDR1 is LNHNV and CDR2 is YYDKDF (reference sequence). The CDR3 extends over 15 amino acids. CDR3 loop: CATSSERADYYGYTF.

V is TRBV4-1 and J is TRBJ2-1. Germline V gene sequence: CDR1 MGHRA, CDR2 YSYEKL. CDR3 length equals 13 residues. CDR3 loop: CASSHLDYNEQFF.

The chain is built from TRBV20-1 and TRBJ2-4; TCRdb's D call of TRBD1 is untestable without DNA. The CDR3 length is 15 residues. CDR1 DFQATT and CDR2 SNEGSKA come from the germline V gene (reference sequence). Here the CDR3 reads CSADRQGGTKNIQYF.